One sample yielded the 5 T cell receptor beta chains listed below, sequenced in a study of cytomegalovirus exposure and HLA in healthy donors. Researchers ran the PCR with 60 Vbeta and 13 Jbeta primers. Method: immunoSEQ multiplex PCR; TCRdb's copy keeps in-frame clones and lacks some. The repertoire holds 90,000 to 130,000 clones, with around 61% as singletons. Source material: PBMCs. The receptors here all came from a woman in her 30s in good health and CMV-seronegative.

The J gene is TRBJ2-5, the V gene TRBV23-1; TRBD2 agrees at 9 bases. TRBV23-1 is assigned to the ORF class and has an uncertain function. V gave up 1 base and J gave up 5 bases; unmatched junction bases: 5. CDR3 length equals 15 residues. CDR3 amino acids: CASSQYAGGAETQYF. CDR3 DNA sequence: TGCGCCAGCAGTCAATATGCGGGAGGGGCCGAGACCCAGTACTTC.

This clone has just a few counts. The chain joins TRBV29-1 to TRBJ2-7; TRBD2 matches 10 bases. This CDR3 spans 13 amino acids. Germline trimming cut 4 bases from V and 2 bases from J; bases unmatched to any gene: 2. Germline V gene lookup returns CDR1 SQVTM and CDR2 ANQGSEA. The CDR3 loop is CSVGTSGTYEQYF. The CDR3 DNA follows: TGCAGCGTTGGGACTAGCGGAACCTACGAGCAGTACTTC.

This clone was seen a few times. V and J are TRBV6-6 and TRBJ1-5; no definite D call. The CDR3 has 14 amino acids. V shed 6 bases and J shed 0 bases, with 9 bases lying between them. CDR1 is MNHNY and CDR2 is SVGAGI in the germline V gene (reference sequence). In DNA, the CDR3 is TGTGCCAGCAGGACCACAGTTAGCAATCAGCCCCAGCATTTT. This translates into CASRTTVSNQPQHF.

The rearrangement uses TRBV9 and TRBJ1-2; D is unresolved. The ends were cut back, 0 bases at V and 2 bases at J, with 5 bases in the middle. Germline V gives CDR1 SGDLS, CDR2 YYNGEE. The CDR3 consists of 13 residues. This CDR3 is CASSVGGNYGYTF. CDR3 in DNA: TGTGCCAGCAGCGTAGGCGGGAACTATGGCTACACCTTC.

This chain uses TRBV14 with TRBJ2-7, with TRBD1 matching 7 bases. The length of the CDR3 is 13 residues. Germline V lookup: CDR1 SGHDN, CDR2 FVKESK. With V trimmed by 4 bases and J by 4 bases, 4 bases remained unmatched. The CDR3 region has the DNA TGTGCCAGCAGCCTAGTACAGGGGTACGAGCAGTACTTC. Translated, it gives CASSLVQGYEQYF. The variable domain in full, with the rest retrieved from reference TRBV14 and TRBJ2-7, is EAGVTQFPSHSVIEKGQTVTLRCDPISGHDNLYWYRRVMGKEIKFLLHFVKESKQDESGMPNNRFLAERTGGTYSTLKVQPAELEDSGVYFCASSLVQGYEQYFGPGTRLTVT.